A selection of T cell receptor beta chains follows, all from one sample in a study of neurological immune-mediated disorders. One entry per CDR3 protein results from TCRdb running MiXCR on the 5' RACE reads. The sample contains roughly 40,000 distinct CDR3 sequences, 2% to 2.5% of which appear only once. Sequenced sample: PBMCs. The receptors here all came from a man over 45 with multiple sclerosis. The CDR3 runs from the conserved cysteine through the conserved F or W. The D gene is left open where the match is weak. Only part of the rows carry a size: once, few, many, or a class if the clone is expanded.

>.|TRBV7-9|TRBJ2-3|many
TGTGCCAGCAGCCAGTTGGTCCCCTCGACAGATACGCAGTATTTT
CASSQLVPSTDTQYF
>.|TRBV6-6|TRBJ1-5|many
TGTGCCAGCAGTTGGACAGTAACAAGCCAGCCCCAGCATTTT
CASSWTVTSQPQHF
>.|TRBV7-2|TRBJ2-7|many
TGTGCCAGCAGCTTAGGTAACAGGGAGGCCTACGAGCAGTACTTC
CASSLGNREAYEQYF
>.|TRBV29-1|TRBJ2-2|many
TGCAGCGTTGGAGACTACACCGGGGAGCTGTTTTTT
CSVGDYTGELFF
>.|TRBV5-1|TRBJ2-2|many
TGCGCCAGCAGCTTTGTACAGGGTATAACCGGGGAGCTGTTTTTT
CASSFVQGITGELFF
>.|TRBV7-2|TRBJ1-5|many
TGTGCCAGCAGCTTAGTTGTCAGCCACGATCAGCCCCAGCATTTT
CASSLVVSHDQPQHF
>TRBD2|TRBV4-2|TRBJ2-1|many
TGTGCCAGCAGCCAAGATGGGACTAGCGGGGGAAATGAGCAGTTCTTC
CASSQDGTSGGNEQFF
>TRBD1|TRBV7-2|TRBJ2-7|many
TGTGCCAGCAGCTTAGGCCCTCCGGGACAGGGTGGCGGAGCCTACGAGCAGTACTTC
CASSLGPPGQGGGAYEQYF
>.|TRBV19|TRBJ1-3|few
TGTGCCAGCGAAGTCGCAAAAGGAAAAACCATATATTTT
CASEVAKGKTIYF
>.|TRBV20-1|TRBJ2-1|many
TGCAGTGCTAGAGATCGTAAAGGGACGACCTACAATGAGCAGTTCTTC
CSARDRKGTTYNEQFF
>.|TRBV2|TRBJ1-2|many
TGTGCCAGCACTGAATATCCGGGTAGGGATGGCTACACCTTC
CASTEYPGRDGYTF
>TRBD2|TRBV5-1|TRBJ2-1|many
TGCGCCAGCAGCTCACTAGCGGGGGGCACCTACAATGAGCAGTTCTTC
CASSSLAGGTYNEQFF
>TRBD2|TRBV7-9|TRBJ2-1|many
TGTGCCAGCAGCGCTAGCGGGGGGGCTAGTTCTCGGGAGCAGTTCTTC
CASSASGGASSREQFF
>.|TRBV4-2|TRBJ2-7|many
TGTGCCAGCAGCTTCAGAGGAGGGGACGAGCAGTACTTC
CASSFRGGDEQYF
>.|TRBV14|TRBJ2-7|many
TGTGCCAGCAGCCTACGGACCCAGGGCAGCGAGCAGTACTTC
CASSLRTQGSEQYF
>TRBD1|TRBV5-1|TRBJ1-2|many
TGCGCCAGCAGCTTAGGCGCCGGGACAGGGGGAGGCTACACCTTC
CASSLGAGTGGGYTF
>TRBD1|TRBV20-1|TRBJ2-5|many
TGCAGTGCTACCACCGACAGGGGGGATGAGACCCAGTACTTC
CSATTDRGDETQYF
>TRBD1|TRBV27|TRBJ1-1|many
TGTGCCAGCAGTGTTCAGGGGGGAACTGAAGCTTTCTTT
CASSVQGGTEAFF
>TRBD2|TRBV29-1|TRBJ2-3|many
TGCAGCGTTGAAGAGACTAGCGATACGCAGTATTTT
CSVEETSDTQYF
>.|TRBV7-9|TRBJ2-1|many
TGTGCCAGCAGCTCCCTAACCAATGAGCAGTTCTTC
CASSSLTNEQFF
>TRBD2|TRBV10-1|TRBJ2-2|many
TGCGCCAGCAATAGCGGGGGGGACACCGGGGAGCTGTTTTTT
CASNSGGDTGELFF
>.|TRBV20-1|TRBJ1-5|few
TGCAGTGCCATGACGGGCCTTAGCAATCAGCCCCAGAATTTT
CSAMTGLSNQPQNF
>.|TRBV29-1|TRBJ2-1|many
TGCAGCGTTGAACCGTGGCGGGGAAATGAGCAGTTCTTC
CSVEPWRGNEQFF
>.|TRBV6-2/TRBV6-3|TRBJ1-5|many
TGTGCCAGCACCCTGGCCTTCGGAAGCAATCAGCCCCAGAATTTT
CASTLAFGSNQPQNF
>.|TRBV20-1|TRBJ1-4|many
TGCAGTGCTAGAGGTTCCAGCAAACTGTTTTTT
CSARGSSKLFF
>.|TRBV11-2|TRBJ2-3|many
TGTGCCAGCAGCTTAGATATCGTGGCAGATACGCAGTATTTT
CASSLDIVADTQYF
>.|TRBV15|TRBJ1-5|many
TGTGCCACCAGCAGAGTAGGGTTAGGCAATCAGCCCCAGCATTTT
CATSRVGLGNQPQHF
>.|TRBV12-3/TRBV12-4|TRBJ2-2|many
TGTGCCAGCAGTTTGCGACGGCAAACCGGGGAGCTGTTTTTT
CASSLRRQTGELFF
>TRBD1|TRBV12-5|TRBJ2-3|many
TGTGCTAGTGGTATCGGACAGGGTCAAACAGATACGCAGTATTTT
CASGIGQGQTDTQYF
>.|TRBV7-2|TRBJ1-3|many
TGTGCCAGCAGCCCTGGTAACTCTGGAAACACCATATATTTT
CASSPGNSGNTIYF
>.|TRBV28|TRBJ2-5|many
TGTGCCAGCGGGACCCTCGGGGGTGGAGAGACCCAGTACTTC
CASGTLGGGETQYF
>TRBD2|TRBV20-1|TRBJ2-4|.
TGCAGTGCTAGAGAACGGGGGAGGGGCATTCAGTACTTC
CSARERGRGIQYF
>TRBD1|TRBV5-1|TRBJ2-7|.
TGCGCCAGCAGCTCATCAGGGGGTCAGAACGAGCAGTACTTC
CASSSSGGQNEQYF
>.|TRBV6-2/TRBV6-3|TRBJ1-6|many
TGTGCCAGCAGTTCCGACAGAAACTATAATTCACCCCTCAACTTT
CASSSDRNYNSPLNF
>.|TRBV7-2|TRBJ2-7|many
TGTGCCAGCAGCAAGACACTAGGCGAGCAGTACTTC
CASSKTLGEQYF
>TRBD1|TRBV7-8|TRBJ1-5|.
TGTGCCAGCAGCTTAACTTGGGACAGGGGGCGAAATCAGCCCCAGAATTTT
CASSLTWDRGRNQPQNF
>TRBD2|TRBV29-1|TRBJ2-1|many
TGCAGCGCGGGAGGTAGCGGGGGTGAGCAGTTCTTC
CSAGGSGGEQFF
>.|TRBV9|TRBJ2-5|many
TGTGCCAGCACTCGAGGGCCGATGGCTACCCAAGAGACCCAGTACTTC
CASTRGPMATQETQYF
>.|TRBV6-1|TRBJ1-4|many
TGTGCCAGCATCCACTTTACAGGGCCTAATGAAAAACTGTTTTTT
CASIHFTGPNEKLFF
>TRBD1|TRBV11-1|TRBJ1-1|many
TGTGCCAGCAGCTCGACAGGGACCCTGAACACTGAAGCTTTCTTT
CASSSTGTLNTEAFF
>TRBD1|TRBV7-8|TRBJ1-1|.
TGTGCCAGCAACAAGGACAGGGCCAAGAGCACTGAAGCTTTCTTT
CASNKDRAKSTEAFF
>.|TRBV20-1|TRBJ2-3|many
TGCAGTGCTAGAAACAGGGACTCAGATACGCAGTATTTT
CSARNRDSDTQYF
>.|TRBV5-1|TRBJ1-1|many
TGCGCCAGCAGCTATGGGGTTGATACTGAAGCTTTCTTT
CASSYGVDTEAFF
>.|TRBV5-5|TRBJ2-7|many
TGTGCCAGCAGCTTGCCTTGGGGCAGGGACTACGAGCAGTACTTC
CASSLPWGRDYEQYF
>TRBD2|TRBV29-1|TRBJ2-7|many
TGCAGCGTTGGTGCTAGCGGAGGGGCCTACGAGCAGTACTTC
CSVGASGGAYEQYF
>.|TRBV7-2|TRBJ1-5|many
TGTGCCAGCAGCTTAGCCTTCGGCCCCCTGAGCAATCAGCCCCAGCATTTT
CASSLAFGPLSNQPQHF
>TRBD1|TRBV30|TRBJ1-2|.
TGTGCCTGGAGACACAGGGGGAGGTTCTATGGCTACACCTTC
CAWRHRGRFYGYTF
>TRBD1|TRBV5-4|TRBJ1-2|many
TGTGCCAGCAGCTTACTCGACAGGGAGGGTGCGAATGGCTACACCTTC
CASSLLDREGANGYTF
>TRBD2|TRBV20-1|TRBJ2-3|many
TGCAGTGCTAAGCTAGCGGGGGGCGTAGATACGCAGTATTTT
CSAKLAGGVDTQYF
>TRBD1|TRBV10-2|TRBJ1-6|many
TGCGCCAGCGAGGGACAGATTAATTCACCCCTCCACTTT
CASEGQINSPLHF
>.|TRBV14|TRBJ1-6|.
TGTGCCAGCAGCCAAGGCAGACAAAATTCACCCCTCAACTTT
CASSQGRQNSPLNF
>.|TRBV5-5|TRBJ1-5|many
TGTGCCAGCAGCTTGGGGGTCATCAATAGCAATCAGCCCCAGAATTTT
CASSLGVINSNQPQNF
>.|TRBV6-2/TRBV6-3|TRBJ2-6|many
TGTGCCAGCAGTTACAGCTCTGGGGCCAACGTCCTGACTTTC
CASSYSSGANVLTF
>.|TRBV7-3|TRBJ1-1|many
TGTGCCAGCAGCTTGTATGGGGGGTCGGGTGGGAACACTGAAGCTTTCTTT
CASSLYGGSGGNTEAFF